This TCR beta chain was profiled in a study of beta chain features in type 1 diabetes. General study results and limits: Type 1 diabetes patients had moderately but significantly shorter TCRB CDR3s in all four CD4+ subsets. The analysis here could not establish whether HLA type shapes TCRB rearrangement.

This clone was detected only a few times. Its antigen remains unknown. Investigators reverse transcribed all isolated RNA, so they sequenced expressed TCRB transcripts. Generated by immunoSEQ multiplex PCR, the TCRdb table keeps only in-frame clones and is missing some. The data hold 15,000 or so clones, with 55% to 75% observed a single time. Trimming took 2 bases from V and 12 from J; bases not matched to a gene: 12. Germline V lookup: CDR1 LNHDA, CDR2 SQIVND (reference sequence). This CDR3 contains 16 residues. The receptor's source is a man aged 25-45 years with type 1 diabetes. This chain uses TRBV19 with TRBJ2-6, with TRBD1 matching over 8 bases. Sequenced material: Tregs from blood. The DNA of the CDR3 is TGTGCCAGTAGTATAAGGGCTGGGACAGGTTCCCCCGTCCTGACTTTC. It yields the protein CASSIRAGTGSPVLTF.